This TCR beta chain was profiled in a study of Tregs in tolerant kidney transplant recipients. Sequenced by immunoSEQ multiplex PCR; TCRdb stores in-frame clones only, minus some. Here the sample table reports under 35,000 clones. The sample here was CD8+ T cells from blood, taken before the transplant. The TCR was taken from a human donor who received a combined kidney and bone marrow transplant.

CDR3 DNA (partial): TGTGCCTGGAGTGTACGAGGGGGCGAGGACATT. Amino acids: CAWSVRGGEDI. The entire CDR3 is CAWSVRGGEDIQYF. The chain has TRBV30 and TRBJ2-4; 7 bases are shared with TRBD1. The CDR3 end falls 3 residues outside the read, so it is completed with the germline J gene. Germline CDR1 and CDR2: GTSNPN and SVGIG (reference sequence). V was pared by 0 bases and J by 8 bases, with 7 bases of the junction left unmatched. The CDR3 is made up of 14 amino acids.